The T cell receptor (beta chain) under discussion was sequenced for a study of T-cell memory formation after mild COVID-19. Study-wide context: Across donors, TCR clusters were largely donor specific. Notes on the study in general: The study detected some responding clones in pre-infection memory, suggesting cross-reactive memory joined. The CD4+ clones that contracted clustered mainly within CM and EM, and the CD8+ clones concentrated in EMRA.

This clonotype was recorded a few times. Its antigen is not identified. TCRdb reanalysed the 5' RACE reads using MiXCR and keeps one entry per CDR3 protein. The sample has 360,000 or so distinct CDR3 sequences, 25% to 30% seen once. The germline gives CDR1 PRHDT, CDR2 FYEKMQ (reference sequence). The CDR3 totals 14 residues. V lost 8 bases, J lost 11 bases, and 16 bases stayed unmatched. The rearrangement joins TRBV13 to TRBJ1-1; 8 bases are a match to TRBD1. This TCR came from an adult woman who had mild COVID-19 (a few samples of this study predate the infection). Cell type and time point are not known. The material sequenced was PBMCs or a T cell subset sorted from them (not recorded which). The CDR3 loop is CASSGQGARFGAFF. The CDR3 coding sequence is TGTGCCAGCTCCGGGCAGGGGGCGCGGTTTGGGGCTTTCTTT.